The sequence of this TCR beta chain was determined in a study of blood T cell repertoires in COVID-19. Study background: Both acute and convalescent COVID-19 samples were obtained from the United States, Italy and Spain. Sources were T cells, B-cell-depleted T cells, or PBMCs; the material itself was cDNA or gDNA.

Under the authors' procedure: Nucleated cell counts were estimated from reference gene primer amplification. The repertoire was sequenced with immunoSEQ multiplex PCR; TCRdb's copy has only in-frame clones and lacks some. V, J and clone size are those of that table, while D and trimming were read from the DNA. The sample lists about 51,000 clones, 86% occurring once. Germline lookup yields CDR1 MNHNS and CDR2 SASEGT. The CDR3 contains 16 residues. Trimming shortened V by 2 bases and J by 3 bases, and 15 bases separated the two germline ends. This clonotype was obtained from a man in his sixties with acute or convalescent COVID-19. The specimen was peripheral blood. The chain carries TRBV6-1 and TRBJ2-3; TRBD2 is a possible D gene (6 bases). The CDR3, as DNA: TGTGCCAGCAGTGAAATGACTAGAAGAGTGACAGATACGCAGTATTTT. Residues: CASSEMTRRVTDTQYF.